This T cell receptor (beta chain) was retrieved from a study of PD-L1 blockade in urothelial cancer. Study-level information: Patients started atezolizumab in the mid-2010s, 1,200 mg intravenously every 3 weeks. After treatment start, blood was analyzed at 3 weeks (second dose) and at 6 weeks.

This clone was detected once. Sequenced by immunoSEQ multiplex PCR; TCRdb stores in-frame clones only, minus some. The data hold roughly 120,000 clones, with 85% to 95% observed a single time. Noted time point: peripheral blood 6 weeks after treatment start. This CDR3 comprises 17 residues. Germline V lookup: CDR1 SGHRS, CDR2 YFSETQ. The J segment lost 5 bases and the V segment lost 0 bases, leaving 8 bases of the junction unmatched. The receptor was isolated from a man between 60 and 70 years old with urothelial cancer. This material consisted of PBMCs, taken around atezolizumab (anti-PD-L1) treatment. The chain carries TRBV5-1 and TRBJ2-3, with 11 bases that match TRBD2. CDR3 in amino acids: CASSLDGLAGGIDTQYF. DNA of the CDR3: TGCGCCAGCAGCTTGGACGGGCTAGCGGGGGGAATAGATACGCAGTATTTT.